This T cell receptor (beta chain) was obtained from a study of blood T cell repertoires in COVID-19. Sequencing was performed with immunoSEQ multiplex PCR; in TCRdb, only in-frame clones are kept and a portion is missing. The sample contains roughly 150,000 clones, 78% of which appear only once. Germline-derived CDR1 and CDR2 are MNHEY and SVGAGI. The V gene lost 8 bases and the J gene lost 7 bases, with 14 bases spanning the gap. The CDR3 is 12 amino acids. The sequencing input was peripheral blood. The sequence was obtained from a woman older than 75 with acute or convalescent COVID-19. The chain recombines TRBV6-5 with TRBJ1-2, with a possible D match to TRBD1 (6 bases). CDR3 sequence reads: CASRGGLAGYTF. CDR3 sequence (DNA): TGTGCCAGCCGAGGGGGTCTCGCTGGCTACACCTTC.